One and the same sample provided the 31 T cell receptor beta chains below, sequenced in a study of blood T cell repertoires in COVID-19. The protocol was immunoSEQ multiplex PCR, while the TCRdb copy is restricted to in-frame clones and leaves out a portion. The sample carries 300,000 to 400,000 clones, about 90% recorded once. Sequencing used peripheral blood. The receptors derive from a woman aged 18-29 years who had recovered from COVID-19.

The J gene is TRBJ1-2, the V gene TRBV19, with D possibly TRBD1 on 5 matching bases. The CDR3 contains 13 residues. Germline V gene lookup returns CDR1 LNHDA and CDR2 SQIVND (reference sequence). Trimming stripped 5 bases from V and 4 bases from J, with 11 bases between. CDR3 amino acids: CASSATGRYGYTF. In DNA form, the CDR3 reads TGTGCCAGTAGTGCAACAGGTCGCTATGGCTACACCTTC.

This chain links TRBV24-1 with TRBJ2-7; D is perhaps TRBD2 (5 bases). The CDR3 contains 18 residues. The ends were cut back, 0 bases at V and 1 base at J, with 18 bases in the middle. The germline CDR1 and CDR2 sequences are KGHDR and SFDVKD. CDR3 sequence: CATSDLAPTAGESYEQYV. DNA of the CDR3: TGTGCCACCAGTGATTTGGCCCCGACGGCCGGGGAATCCTACGAGCAGTACGTC.

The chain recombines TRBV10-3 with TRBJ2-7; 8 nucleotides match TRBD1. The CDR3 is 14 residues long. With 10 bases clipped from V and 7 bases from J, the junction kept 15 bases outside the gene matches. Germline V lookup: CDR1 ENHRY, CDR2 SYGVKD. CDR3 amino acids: CATRTGLDLGEQYV. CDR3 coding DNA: TGTGCCACGCGGACAGGGCTCGATCTGGGGGAGCAGTACGTC.

In DNA, the CDR3 is TGCGCCAGCAGCCTAAGACAGGGGCCTAACTATGGCTACACCTTC. This encodes CASSLRQGPNYGYTF. This rearrangement joins TRBV5-1 to TRBJ1-2, with TRBD1 matching 8 bases. Trimming took 4 bases from V and 0 from J; bases not matched to a gene: 5. This CDR3 has 15 amino acids. Germline-derived CDR1 and CDR2 are SGHRS and YFSETQ.

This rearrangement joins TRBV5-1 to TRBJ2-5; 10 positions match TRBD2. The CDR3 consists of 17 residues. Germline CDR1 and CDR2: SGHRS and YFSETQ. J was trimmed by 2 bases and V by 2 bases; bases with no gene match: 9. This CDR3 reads CASSLQASGSSQETQYF. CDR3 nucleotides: TGCGCCAGCAGCTTACAGGCTAGCGGGAGTTCACAAGAGACCCAGTACTTC.

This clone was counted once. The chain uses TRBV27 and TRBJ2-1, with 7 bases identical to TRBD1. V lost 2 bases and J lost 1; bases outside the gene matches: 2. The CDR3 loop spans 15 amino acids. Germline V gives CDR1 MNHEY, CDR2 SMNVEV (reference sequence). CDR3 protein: CASSLPGQSYNEQFF. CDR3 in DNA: TGTGCCAGCAGTTTACCGGGACAGTCCTACAATGAGCAGTTCTTC.

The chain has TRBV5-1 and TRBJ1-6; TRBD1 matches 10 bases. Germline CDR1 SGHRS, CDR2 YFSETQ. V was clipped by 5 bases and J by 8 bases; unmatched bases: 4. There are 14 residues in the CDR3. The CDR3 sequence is CASSPTGGDSPLHF. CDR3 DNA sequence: TGCGCCAGCAGTCCGACAGGGGGCGATTCACCCCTCCACTTT.

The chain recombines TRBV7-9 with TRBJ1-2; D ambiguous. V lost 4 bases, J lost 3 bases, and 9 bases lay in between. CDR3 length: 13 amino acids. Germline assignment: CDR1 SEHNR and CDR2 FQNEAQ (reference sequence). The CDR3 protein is CASSSNVDYGYTF. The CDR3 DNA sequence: TGTGCCAGCAGCTCAAATGTAGACTATGGCTACACCTTC.

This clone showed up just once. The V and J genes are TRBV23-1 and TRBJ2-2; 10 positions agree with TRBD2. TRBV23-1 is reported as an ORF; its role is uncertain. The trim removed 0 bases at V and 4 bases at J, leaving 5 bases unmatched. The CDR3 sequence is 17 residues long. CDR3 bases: TGCGCCAGCAGTCAATCGTGGGGACTAGCGTTCACCGGGGAGCTGTTTTTT. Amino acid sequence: CASSQSWGLAFTGELFF.

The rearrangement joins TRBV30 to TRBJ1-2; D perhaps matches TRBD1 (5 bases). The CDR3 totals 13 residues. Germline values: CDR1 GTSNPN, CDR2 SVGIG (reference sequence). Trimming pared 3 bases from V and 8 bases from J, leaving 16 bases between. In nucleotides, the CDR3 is TGTGCCTGGAGCGGACCCCGGGCAGGGGGCTACACCTTC. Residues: CAWSGPRAGGYTF.

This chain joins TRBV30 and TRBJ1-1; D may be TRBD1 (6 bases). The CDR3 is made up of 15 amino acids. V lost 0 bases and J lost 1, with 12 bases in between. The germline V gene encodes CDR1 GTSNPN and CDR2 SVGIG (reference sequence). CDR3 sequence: CAWSVRGGQNTEAFF. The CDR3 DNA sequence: TGTGCCTGGAGTGTAAGGGGGGGCCAGAACACTGAAGCTTTCTTT.

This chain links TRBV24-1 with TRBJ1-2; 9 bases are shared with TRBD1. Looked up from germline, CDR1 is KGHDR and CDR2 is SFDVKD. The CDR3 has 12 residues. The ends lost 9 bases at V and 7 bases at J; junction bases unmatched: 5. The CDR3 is CATRETGGGYTF. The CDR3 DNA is TGTGCCACCCGAGAGACAGGGGGTGGCTACACCTTC.

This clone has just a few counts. Here the CDR3 reads CSASAVAGGTLRAYNEQFF. The DNA of the CDR3 is TGCAGTGCTAGTGCCGTAGCGGGAGGAACCTTGAGGGCCTACAATGAGCAGTTCTTC. The chain employs TRBV20-1 and TRBJ2-1, with TRBD2 identical over 10 bases. The CDR3 length is 19 residues. Germline V lookup: CDR1 DFQATT, CDR2 SNEGSKA (reference sequence). V dropped 3 bases and J dropped 2; count of bases not matched to a gene: 16.

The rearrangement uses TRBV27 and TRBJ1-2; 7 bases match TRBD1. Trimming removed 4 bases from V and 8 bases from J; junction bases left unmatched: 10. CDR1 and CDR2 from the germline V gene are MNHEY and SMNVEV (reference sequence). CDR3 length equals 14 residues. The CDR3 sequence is CASSSRQGSLGYTF. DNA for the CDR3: TGTGCCAGCAGTTCTCGACAGGGTTCCCTCGGCTACACCTTC.

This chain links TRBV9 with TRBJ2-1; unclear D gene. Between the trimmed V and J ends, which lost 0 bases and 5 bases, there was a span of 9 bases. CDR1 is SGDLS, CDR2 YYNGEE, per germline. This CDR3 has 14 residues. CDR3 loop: CASSVAGVHNEQFF. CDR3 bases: TGTGCCAGCAGCGTAGCGGGTGTGCACAATGAGCAGTTCTTC.

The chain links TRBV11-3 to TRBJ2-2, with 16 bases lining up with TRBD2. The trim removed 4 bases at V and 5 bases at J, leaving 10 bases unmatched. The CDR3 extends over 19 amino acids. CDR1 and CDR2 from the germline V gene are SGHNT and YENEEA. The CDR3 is CASSSGLAGGPFVTGELFF. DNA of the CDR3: TGTGCCAGCAGCTCGGGACTAGCGGGAGGGCCGTTTGTTACCGGGGAGCTGTTTTTT.

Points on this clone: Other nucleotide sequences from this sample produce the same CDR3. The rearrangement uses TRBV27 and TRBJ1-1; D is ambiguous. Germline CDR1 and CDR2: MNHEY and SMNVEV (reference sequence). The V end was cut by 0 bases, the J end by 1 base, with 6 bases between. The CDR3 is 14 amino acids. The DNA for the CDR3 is TGTGCCAGCAGTTTATCTGGCAGGAACACTGAAGCTTTCTTT. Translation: CASSLSGRNTEAFF.

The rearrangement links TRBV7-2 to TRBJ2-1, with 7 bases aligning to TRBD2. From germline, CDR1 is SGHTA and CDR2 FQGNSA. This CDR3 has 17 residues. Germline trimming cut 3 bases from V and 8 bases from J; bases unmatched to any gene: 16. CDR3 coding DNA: TGTGCCAGCAGCTTCGTAATAAGCGGGGCGCCCCTAGATGAGCAGTTCTTC. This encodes CASSFVISGAPLDEQFF.

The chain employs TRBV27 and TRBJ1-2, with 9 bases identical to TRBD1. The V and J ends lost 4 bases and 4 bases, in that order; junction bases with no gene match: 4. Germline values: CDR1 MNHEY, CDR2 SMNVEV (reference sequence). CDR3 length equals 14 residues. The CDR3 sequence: CASSYTGGAYGYTF. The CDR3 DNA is TGTGCCAGCAGTTACACAGGGGGCGCCTATGGCTACACCTTC.

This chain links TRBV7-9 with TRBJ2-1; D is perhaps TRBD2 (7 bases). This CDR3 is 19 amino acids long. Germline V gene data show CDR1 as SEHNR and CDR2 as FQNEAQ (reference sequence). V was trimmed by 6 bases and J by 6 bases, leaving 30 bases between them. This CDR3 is CASRPRGPGREGHLNEQFF. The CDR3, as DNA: TGTGCCAGCAGACCTCGGGGGCCGGGGAGGGAGGGCCACCTCAATGAGCAGTTCTTC.

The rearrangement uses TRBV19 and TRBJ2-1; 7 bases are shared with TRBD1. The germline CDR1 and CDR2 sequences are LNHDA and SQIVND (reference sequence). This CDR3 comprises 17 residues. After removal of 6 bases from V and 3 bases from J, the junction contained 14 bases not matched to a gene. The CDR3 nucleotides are TGTGCCAGTAGCCCCCCTTCAGAGACAGGGTTCTACAATGAGCAGTTCTTC. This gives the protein CASSPPSETGFYNEQFF.

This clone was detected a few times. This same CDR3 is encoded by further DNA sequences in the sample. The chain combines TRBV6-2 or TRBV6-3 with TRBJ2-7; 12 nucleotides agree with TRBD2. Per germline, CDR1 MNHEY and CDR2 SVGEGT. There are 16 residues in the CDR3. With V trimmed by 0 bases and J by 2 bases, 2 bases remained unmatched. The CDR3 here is CASSYSRTSGAYEQYV. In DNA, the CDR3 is TGTGCCAGCAGTTACTCGAGGACTAGCGGGGCCTACGAGCAGTACGTC.

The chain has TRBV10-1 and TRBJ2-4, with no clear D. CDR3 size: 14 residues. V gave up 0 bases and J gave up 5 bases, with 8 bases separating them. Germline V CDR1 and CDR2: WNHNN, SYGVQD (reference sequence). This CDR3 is CASSESITQNIQYF. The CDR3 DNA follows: TGCGCCAGCAGTGAGTCAATAACTCAAAACATTCAGTACTTC.

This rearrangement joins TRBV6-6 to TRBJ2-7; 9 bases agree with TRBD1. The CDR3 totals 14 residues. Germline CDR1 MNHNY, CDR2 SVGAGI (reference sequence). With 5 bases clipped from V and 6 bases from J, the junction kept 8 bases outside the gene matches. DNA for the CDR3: TGTGCCAGCAGTGGCCCGGGACAGGGTTCCGAGCAGTACGTC. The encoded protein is CASSGPGQGSEQYV.

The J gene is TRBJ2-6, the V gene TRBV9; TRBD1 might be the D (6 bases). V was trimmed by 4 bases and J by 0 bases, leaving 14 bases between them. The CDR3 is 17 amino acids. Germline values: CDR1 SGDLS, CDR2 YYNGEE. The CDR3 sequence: CASSSERGFSGANVLTF. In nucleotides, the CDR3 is TGTGCCAGCAGCTCCGAAAGGGGGTTCTCTGGGGCCAACGTCCTGACTTTC.

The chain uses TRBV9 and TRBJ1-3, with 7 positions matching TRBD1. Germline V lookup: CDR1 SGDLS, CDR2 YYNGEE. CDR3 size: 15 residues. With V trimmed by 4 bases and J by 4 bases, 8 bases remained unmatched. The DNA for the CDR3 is TGTGCCAGCAGCCCCACAGGGGCGGCAGGAAACACCATATATTTT. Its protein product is CASSPTGAAGNTIYF. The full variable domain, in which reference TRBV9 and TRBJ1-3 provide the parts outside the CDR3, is DSGVTQTPKHLITATGQRVTLRCSPRSGDLSVYWYQQSLDQGLQFLIQYYNGEERAKGNILERFSAQQFPDLHSELNLSSLELGDSALYFCASSPTGAAGNTIYFGEGSWLTVV.

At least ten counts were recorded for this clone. Here the CDR3 reads CASSLERYNEQFF. DNA of the CDR3: TGTGCCAGCAGTTTAGAGAGGTACAATGAGCAGTTCTTC. The chain is built from TRBV12-3 or TRBV12-4 and TRBJ2-1; no firm D call. The V gene lost 1 base and the J gene lost 4 bases, with 5 bases spanning the gap. This CDR3 is 13 amino acids long.

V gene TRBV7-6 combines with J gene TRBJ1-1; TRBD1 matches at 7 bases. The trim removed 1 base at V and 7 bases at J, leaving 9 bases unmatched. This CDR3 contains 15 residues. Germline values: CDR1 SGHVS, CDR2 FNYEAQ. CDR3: CASSLDTGDRVEAFF. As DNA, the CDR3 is TGTGCCAGCAGCTTAGATACGGGAGACAGGGTTGAAGCTTTCTTT.

As DNA, the CDR3 is TGTGCCAGCAGCGTCGGGACAGGGGCTGGAAACACCATATATTTT. Its protein product is CASSVGTGAGNTIYF. V usage is TRBV11-2 and J usage is TRBJ1-3, with 10 bases lining up with TRBD1. The CDR3 is made up of 15 amino acids. Germline V lookup: CDR1 SGHAT, CDR2 FQNNGV. J gave up 2 bases and V 5 bases, and 3 bases lay outside the gene matches.

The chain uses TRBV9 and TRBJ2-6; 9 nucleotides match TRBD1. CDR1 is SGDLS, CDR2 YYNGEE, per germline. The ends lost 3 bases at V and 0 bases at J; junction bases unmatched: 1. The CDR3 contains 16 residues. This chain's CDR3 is CASSADRGSGANVLTF. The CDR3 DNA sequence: TGTGCCAGCAGCGCGGACAGGGGCTCTGGGGCCAACGTCCTGACTTTC. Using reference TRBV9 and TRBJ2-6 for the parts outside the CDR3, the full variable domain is DSGVTQTPKHLITATGQRVTLRCSPRSGDLSVYWYQQSLDQGLQFLIQYYNGEERAKGNILERFSAQQFPDLHSELNLSSLELGDSALYFCASSADRGSGANVLTFGAGSRLTVL.

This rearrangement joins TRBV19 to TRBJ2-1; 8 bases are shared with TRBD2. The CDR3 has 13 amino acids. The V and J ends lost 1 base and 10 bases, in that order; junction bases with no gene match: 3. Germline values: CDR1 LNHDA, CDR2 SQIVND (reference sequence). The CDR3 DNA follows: TGTGCCAGTAGTATAGGACTAGCGAGAGAGCAGTTCTTC. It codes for CASSIGLAREQFF.